This T cell receptor (beta chain) was identified during a study of blood T cell repertoires in COVID-19. Across the study: The United States, Italy and Spain were the sources of the acute and convalescent COVID-19 samples. PBMCs, B-cell-depleted T cells, or T cells provided the cDNA or gDNA that made up the material.

This clone appeared once. Authors' analysis steps: Reference gene primers were amplified, and this amplification served to estimate nucleated cell counts. Assay: immunoSEQ multiplex PCR; the TCRdb copy retains only in-frame clones and omits some. For V, J and clone size, that table is used; D and trimming come from the DNA. The sample lists approximately 110,000 clones, roughly 80% seen once, with 7% to 9% in the top ten. The CDR3 consists of 15 residues. V shed 3 bases, J shed 7 bases, and the junction held 7 bases outside the gene matches. In germline, CDR1 is MDHEN, CDR2 SYDVKM. This receptor was taken from a man between 65 and 80 years old with acute or convalescent COVID-19. V is TRBV28 and J is TRBJ2-2; 8 nucleotides align to TRBD1. Material for sequencing was peripheral blood. This CDR3 is CASSLPTGVHGELFF. DNA for the CDR3: TGTGCCAGCAGTTTGCCGACAGGGGTTCACGGGGAGCTGTTTTTT. Filled out from reference TRBV28 and TRBJ2-2, the complete variable domain reads DVKVTQSSRYLVKRTGEKVFLECVQDMDHENMFWYRQDPGLGLRLIYFSYDVKMKEKGDIPEGYSVSREKKERFSLILESASTNQTSMYLCASSLPTGVHGELFFGEGSRLTVL.